Sequencing of this T cell receptor beta chain was carried out in a study of T cell repertoires in cytomegalovirus infection. Across the whole study: Signatures in public TCR beta sequences pointed to both CMV infection and matching HLA type.

TCRdb re-called the reads with MiXCR, one entry per CDR3 protein. The repertoire holds approximately 500,000 distinct CDR3 sequences, with more than 15% as singletons. Unmatched junction bases numbered 4, after V lost 0 bases and J lost 4 bases. Germline CDR1 is SGHDT and CDR2 is YYEEEE. The CDR3 extends over 15 amino acids. This TCR was recovered from a human donor in good health (CMV status not recorded). Some clones in this sample may be carry-over from other donors' samples. The V and J genes are TRBV5-6 and TRBJ2-1; the match to TRBD1 covers 7 bases. Sequencing was done on a sample of CD8+ T cells from PBMCs. This chain's CDR3 is CASSLGDSAYNEQFF. The DNA for the CDR3 is TGTGCCAGCAGCTTGGGGGACAGTGCGTACAATGAGCAGTTCTTC.